This TCR beta chain is drawn from a study of T-cell memory formation after mild COVID-19. General study findings and limits: Among CD4+ contracting clones, most were CM and EM, and CD8+ ones EMRA. Clones shrinking from day 15 to 85 showed even CD4/CD8 mixes; later expanders tilted CD4+.

MiXCR, applied by TCRdb to the 5' RACE reads, yields one record per CDR3 protein. The sample holds under 200,000 distinct CDR3 sequences; more than 9% are singletons and the top ten take approximately 4%. This clonotype was seen many times. The target antigen is unknown. CDR3 length equals 15 residues. CDR1 is MDHEN, CDR2 SYDVKM, per germline. The V segment lost 3 bases and the J segment 4 bases; nucleotides outside the gene matches: 8. Sample: PBMCs or a T cell subset sorted from them (not recorded which). J is TRBJ1-1 and V is TRBV28; 7 bases line up with TRBD1. The source is a man aged 18 to 35 who had mild COVID-19 (a few samples of this study predate the infection). Cell type and time point are not known. This chain's CDR3 is CASSLLARGSTEAFF. For the CDR3, the DNA is TGTGCCAGCAGTTTGCTTGCCAGGGGGAGCACTGAAGCTTTCTTT.